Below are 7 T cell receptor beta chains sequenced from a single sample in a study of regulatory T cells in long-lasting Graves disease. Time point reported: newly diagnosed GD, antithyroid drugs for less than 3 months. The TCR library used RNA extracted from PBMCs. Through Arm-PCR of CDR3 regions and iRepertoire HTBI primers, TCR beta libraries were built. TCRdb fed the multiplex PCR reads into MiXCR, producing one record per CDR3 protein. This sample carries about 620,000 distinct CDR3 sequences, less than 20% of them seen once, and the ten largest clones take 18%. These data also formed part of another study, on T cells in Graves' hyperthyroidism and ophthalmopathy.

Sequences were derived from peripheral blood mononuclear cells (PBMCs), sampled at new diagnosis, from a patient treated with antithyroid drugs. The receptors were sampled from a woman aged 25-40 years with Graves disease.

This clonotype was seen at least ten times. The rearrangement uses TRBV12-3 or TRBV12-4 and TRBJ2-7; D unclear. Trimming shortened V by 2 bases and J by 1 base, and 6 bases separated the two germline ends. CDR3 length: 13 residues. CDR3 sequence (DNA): TGTGCCAGCAGTTTAATGGCTTCCTACGAGCAGTACTTC. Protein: CASSLMASYEQYF.

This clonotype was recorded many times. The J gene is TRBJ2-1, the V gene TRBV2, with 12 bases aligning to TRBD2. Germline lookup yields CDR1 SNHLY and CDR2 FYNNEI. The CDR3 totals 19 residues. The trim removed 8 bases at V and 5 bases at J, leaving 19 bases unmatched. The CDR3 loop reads CASRPWNLAGGPNHNEQFF. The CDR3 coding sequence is TGTGCCAGCCGACCGTGGAACCTAGCGGGAGGGCCCAACCACAATGAGCAGTTCTTC.

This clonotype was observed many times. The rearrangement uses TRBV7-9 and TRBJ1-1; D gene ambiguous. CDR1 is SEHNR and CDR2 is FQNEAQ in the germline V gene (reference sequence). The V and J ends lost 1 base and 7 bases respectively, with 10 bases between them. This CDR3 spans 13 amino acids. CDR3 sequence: CASSLEPLGEAFF. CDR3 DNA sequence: TGTGCCAGCAGCTTAGAGCCCTTGGGTGAAGCTTTCTTT.

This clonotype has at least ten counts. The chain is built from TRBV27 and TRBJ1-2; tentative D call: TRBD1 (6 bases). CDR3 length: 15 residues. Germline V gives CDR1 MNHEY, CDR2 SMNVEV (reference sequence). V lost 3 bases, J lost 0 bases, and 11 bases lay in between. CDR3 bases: TGTGCCAGCAGTTTTTCCGCAGGGGCTAACTATGGCTACACCTTC. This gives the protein CASSFSAGANYGYTF.

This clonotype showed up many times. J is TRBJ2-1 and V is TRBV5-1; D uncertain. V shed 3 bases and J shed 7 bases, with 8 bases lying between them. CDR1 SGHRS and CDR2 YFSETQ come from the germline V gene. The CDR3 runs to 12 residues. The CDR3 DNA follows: TGCGCCAGCAGCTCACTACTTAATGAGCAGTTCTTC. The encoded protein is CASSSLLNEQFF.

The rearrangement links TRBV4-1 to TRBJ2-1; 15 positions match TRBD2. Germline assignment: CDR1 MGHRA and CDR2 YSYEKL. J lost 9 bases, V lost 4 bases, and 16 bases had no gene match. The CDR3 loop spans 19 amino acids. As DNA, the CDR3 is TGCGCCAGCAGCCCCAGCGGGGGACAGGGACTAGCGGGAGGAGTTGAGCAGTTCTTC. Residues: CASSPSGGQGLAGGVEQFF.

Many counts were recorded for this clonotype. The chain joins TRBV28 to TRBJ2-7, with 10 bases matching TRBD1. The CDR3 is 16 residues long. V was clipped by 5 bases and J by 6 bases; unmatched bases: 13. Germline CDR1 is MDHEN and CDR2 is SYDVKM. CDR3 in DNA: TGTGCCAGCAGTGCCCCCCGGGACAGGGGCGTGGGCGAGCAGTACTTC. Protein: CASSAPRDRGVGEQYF.